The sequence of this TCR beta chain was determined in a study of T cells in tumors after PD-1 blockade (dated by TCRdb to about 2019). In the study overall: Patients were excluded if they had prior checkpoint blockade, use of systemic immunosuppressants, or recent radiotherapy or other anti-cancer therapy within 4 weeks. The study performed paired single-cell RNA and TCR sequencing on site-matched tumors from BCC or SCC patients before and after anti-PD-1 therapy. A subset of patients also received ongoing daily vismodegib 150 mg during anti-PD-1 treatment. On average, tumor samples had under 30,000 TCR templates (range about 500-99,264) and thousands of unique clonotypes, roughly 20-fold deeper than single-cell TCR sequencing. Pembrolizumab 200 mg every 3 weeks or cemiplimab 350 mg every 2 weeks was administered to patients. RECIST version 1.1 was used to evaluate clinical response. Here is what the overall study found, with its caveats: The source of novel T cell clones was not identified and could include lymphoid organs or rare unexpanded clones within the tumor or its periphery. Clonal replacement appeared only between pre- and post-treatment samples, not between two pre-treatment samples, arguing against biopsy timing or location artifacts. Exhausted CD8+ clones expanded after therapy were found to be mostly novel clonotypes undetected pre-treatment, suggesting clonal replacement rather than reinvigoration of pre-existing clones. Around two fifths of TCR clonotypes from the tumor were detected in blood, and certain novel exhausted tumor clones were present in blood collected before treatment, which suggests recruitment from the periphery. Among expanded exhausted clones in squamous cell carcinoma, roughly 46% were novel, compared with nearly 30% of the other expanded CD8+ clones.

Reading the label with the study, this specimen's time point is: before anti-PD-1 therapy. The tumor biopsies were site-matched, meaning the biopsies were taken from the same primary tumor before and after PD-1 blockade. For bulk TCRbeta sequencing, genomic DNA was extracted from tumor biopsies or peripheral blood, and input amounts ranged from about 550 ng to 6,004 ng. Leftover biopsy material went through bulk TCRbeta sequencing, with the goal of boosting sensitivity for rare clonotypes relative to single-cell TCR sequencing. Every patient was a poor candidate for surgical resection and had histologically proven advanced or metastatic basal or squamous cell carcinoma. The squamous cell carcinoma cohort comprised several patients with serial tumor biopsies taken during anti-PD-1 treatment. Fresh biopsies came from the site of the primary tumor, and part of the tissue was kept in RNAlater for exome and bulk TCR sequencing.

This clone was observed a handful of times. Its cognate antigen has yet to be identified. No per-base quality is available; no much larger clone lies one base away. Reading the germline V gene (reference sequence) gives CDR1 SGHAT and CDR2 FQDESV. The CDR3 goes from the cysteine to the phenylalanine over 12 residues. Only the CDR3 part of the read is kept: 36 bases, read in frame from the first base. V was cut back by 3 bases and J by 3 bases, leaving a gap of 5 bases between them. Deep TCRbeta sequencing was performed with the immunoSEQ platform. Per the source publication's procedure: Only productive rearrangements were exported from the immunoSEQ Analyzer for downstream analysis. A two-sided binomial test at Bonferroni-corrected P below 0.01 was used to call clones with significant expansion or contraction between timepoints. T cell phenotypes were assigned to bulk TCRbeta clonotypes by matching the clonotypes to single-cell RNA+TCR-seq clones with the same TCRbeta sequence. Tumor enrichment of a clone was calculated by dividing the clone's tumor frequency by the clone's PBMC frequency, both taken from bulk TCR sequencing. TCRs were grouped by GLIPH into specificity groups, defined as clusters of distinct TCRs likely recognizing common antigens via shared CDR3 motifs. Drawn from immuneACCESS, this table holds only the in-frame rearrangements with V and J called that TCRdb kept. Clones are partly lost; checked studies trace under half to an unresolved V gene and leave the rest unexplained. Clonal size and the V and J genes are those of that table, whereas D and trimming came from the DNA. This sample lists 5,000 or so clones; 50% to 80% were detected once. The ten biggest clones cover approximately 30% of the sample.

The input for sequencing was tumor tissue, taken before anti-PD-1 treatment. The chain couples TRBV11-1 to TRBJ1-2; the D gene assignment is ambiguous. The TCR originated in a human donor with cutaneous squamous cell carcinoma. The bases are TGTGCCAGCAGCTTCGGGTACTATGGCTACACCTTC. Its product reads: CASSFGYYGYTF.